This section outlines one TCR beta chain sequence together with its context. As processed by the authors: Estimated nucleated cell counts came from reference gene primer amplification. Sequencing used immunoSEQ multiplex PCR; TCRdb keeps in-frame clones, though not all of them. For V, J and clone size, that table is used; D and trimming come from the DNA. The data show about 210,000 clones, around four fifths seen once. This sample is drawn from a study of blood T cell repertoires in COVID-19. On the study more broadly: T cells, B-cell-depleted T cells, or PBMCs supplied cDNA or gDNA.

Germline V gene data show CDR1 as SGHRS and CDR2 as YFSETQ. CDR3 length: 15 residues. With V trimmed by 5 bases and J by 2 bases, 5 bases remained unmatched. The clonotype comes from a woman in her forties or fifties with active or convalescent COVID-19. The sequencing sample was made of peripheral blood. The V call is TRBV5-1, the J call TRBJ1-4, with 8 nucleotides matching TRBD1. The chain's CDR3 is CASRDTGGTNEKLFF. The CDR3 DNA reads TGCGCCAGCAGGGACACAGGGGGGACTAATGAAAAACTGTTTTTT. The full variable domain, completed using reference TRBV5-1 and TRBJ1-4, is KAGVTQTPRYLIKTRGQQVTLSCSPISGHRSVSWYQQTPGQGLQFLFEYFSETQRNKGNFPGRFSGRQFSNSRSEMNVSTLELGDSALYLCASRDTGGTNEKLFFGSGTQLSVL.